The present TCR beta chain was sequenced within a study of T cells in Graves' hyperthyroidism and ophthalmopathy. Germline V gene sequence: CDR1 SGHRS, CDR2 YFSETQ. The CDR3 loop spans 14 amino acids. Trimming shortened V by 3 bases and J by 2 bases, and 10 bases separated the two germline ends. Patients were excluded because of uncontrolled infection, other autoimmune disease, pregnancy or lactation. Amplification yielded TCR beta CDR3 regions, with RNA transcripts as the source. HTBI primers were employed in a first-round RT-PCR of the TCR CDR3. MiXCR, applied by TCRdb to the multiplex PCR reads, yields one record per CDR3 protein. The table shows 660,000 or so distinct CDR3 sequences, with under 25% occurring only once.

This chain links TRBV5-1 with TRBJ2-3; D might be TRBD1 or TRBD2, each matching 6 bases. Sequenced: blood. The receptor was isolated from a young man with Graves' ophthalmopathy. This CDR3 reads CASSWGAPTDTQYF. The CDR3 nucleotides read TGCGCCAGCAGCTGGGGGGCCCCCACAGATACGCAGTATTTT.